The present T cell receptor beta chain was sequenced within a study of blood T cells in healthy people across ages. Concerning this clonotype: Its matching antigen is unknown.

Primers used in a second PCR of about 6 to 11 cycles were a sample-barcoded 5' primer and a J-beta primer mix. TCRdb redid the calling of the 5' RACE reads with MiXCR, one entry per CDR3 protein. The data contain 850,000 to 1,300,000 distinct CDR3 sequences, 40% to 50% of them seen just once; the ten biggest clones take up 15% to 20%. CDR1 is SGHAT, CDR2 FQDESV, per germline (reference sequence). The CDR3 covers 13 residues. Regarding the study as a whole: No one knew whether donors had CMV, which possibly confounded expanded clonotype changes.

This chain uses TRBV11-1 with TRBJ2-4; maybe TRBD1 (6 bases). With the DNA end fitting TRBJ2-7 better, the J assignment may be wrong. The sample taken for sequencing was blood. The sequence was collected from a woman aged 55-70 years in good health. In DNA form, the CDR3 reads TGTGCCAGCAGCAGCGTACAGGGTAACGAGCAGTACTTC. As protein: CASSSVQGNEQYF.